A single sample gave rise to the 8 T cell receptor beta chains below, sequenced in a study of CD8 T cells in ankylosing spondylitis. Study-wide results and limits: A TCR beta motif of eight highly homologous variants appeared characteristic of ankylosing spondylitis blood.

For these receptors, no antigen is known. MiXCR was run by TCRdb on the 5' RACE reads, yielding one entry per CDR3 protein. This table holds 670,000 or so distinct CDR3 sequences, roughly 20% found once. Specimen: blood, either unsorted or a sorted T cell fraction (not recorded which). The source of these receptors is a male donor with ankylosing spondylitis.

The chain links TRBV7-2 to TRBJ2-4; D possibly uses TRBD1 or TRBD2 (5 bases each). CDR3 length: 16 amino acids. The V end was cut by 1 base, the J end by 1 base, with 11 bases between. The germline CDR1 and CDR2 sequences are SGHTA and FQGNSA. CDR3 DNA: TGTGCCAGCAGCTTAGGGACGGGGCGGGCCAAAAACATTCAGTACTTC. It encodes CASSLGTGRAKNIQYF. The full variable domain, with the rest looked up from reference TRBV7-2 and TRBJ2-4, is GAGVSQSPSNKVTEKGKDVELRCDPISGHTALYWYRQSLGQGLEFLIYFQGNSAPDKSGLPSDRFSAERTGGSVSTLTIQRTQQEDSAVYLCASSLGTGRAKNIQYFGAGTRLSVL.

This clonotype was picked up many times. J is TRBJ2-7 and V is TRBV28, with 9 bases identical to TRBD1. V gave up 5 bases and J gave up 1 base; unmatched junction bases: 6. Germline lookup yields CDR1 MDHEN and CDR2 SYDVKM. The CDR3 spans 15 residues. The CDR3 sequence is CASSPTGTGSYEQYF. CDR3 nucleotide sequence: TGTGCCAGCAGTCCCACCGGGACAGGGTCCTACGAGCAGTACTTC.

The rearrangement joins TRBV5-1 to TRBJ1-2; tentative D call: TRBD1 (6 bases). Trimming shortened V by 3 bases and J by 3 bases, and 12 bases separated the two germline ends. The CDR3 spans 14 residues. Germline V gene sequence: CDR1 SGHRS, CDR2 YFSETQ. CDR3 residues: CASSSQGWDYGYTF. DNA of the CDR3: TGCGCCAGCAGCTCACAGGGTTGGGACTATGGCTACACCTTC.

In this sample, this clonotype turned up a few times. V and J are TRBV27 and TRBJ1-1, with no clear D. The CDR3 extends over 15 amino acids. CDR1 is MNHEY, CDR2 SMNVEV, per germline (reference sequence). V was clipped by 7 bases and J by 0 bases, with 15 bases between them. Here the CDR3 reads CASIPQRGMNTEAFF. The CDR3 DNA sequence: TGTGCCAGCATCCCCCAGCGGGGAATGAACACTGAAGCTTTCTTT.

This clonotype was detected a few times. CDR3 protein: CASSATGFFGGYTF. The CDR3, as DNA: TGTGCCAGCAGCGCAACAGGGTTTTTTGGTGGCTACACCTTC. J is TRBJ1-2 and V is TRBV7-2; tentatively, D is TRBD1 (6 bases). CDR3 size: 14 residues. Looked up from germline, CDR1 is SGHTA and CDR2 is FQGNSA. Trimming stripped 5 bases from V and 7 bases from J, with 17 bases between.

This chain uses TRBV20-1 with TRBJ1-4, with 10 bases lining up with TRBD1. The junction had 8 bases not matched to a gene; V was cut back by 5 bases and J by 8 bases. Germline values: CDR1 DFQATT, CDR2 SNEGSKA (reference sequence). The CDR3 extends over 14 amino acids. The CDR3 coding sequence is TGCAGTGCTCGCCGGGGACAGGGGCTCGAAAAACTGTTTTTT. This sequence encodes CSARRGQGLEKLFF.

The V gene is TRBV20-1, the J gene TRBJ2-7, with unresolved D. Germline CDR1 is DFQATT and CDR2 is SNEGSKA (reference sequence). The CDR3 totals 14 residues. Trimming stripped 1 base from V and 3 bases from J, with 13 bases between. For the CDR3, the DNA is TGCAGTGCTAGAGTTTGGCATCAAAACTACGAGCAGTACTTC. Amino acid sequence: CSARVWHQNYEQYF.

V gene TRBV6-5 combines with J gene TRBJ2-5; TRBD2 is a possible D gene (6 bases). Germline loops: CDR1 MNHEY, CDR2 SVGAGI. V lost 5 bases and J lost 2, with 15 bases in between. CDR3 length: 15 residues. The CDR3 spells CASSPWTNKQETQYF. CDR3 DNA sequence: TGTGCCAGCAGTCCCTGGACTAACAAACAAGAGACCCAGTACTTC.